This T cell receptor beta chain stems from a study of blood T cells in healthy people across ages. The germline V gene has CDR1 MNHEY and CDR2 SVGEGT. V was pared by 8 bases and J by 6 bases, with 10 bases between. The CDR3 length is 11 residues. The second PCR ran roughly 7 to 11 cycles with a sample-barcoded 5' primer and J-beta primers. TCRdb used MiXCR to reprocess the 5' RACE reads, holding one entry per CDR3 protein. The table has 1.5 million to 2 million distinct CDR3 sequences, approximately 50% seen once. This receptor was taken from a woman between 40 and 50 years old in good health. The chain couples TRBV6-2 or TRBV6-3 to TRBJ2-5; D remains unclear. The sequenced sample consisted of blood. CDR3 DNA: TGTGCCAGCGGGTCGTCGAAGACCCAGTACTTC. Translated: CASGSSKTQYF.